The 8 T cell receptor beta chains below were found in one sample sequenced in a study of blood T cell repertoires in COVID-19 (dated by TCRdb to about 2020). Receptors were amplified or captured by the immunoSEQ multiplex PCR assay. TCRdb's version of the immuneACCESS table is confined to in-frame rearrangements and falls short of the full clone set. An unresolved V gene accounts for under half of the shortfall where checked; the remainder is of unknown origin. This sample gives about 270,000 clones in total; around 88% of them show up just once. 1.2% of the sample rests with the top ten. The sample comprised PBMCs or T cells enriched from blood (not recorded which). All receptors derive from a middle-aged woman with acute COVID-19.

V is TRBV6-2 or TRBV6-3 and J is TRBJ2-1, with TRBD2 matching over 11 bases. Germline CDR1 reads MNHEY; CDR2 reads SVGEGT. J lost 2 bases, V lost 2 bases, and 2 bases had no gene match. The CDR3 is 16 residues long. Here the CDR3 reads CASSYPLAGAYNEQFF. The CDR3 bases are TGTGCCAGCAGTTACCCACTAGCGGGAGCCTACAATGAGCAGTTCTTC.

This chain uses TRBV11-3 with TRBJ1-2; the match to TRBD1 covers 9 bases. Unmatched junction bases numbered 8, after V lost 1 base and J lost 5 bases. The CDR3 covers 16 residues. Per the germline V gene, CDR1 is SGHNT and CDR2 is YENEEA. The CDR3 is CASSLGGQGFWYGYTF. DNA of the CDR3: TGTGCCAGCAGCTTAGGGGGACAGGGATTCTGGTATGGCTACACCTTC.

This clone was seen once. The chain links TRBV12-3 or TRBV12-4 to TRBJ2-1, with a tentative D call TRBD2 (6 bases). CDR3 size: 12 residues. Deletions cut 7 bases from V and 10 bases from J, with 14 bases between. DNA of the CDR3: TGTGCCAGCACCTTCGGGGGAGGAGAGCAGTTCTTC. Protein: CASTFGGGEQFF.

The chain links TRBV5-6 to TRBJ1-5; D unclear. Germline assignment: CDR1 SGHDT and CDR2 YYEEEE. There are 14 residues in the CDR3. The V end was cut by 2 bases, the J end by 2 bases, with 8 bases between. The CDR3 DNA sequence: TGTGCCAGCAGCTTTAGAGAAGGCAATCAGCCCCAGCATTTT. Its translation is CASSFREGNQPQHF.

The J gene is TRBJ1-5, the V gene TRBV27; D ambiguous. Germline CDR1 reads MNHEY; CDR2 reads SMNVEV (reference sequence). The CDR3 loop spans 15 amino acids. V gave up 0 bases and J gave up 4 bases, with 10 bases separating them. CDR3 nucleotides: TGTGCCAGCAGTTTATCGTTACTTAATAATCAGCCCCAGCATTTT. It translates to CASSLSLLNNQPQHF.

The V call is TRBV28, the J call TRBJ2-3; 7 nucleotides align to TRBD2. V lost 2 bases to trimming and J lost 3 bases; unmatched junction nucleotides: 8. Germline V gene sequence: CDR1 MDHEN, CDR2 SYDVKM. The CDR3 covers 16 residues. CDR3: CASSLPSGGATDTQYF. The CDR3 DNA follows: TGTGCCAGCAGTTTACCCTCGGGAGGTGCGACAGATACGCAGTATTTT.

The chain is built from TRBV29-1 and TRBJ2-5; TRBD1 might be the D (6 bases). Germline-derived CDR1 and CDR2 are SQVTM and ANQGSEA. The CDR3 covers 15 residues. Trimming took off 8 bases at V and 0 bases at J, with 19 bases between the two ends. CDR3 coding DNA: TGCAGCACCCATCGGGGACACCAGTACCAAGAGACCCAGTACTTC. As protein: CSTHRGHQYQETQYF.

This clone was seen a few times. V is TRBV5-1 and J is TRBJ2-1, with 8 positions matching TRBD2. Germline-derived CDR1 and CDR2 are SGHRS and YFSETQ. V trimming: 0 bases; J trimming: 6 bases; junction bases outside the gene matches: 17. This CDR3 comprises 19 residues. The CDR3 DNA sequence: TGCGCCAGCAGCTTGGATACTAGCGGACTATTCTTTACGTCCAATGAGCAGTTCTTC. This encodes CASSLDTSGLFFTSNEQFF.